The 13 T cell receptor beta chains reported below all come from one sample, sequenced in a study of cytomegalovirus exposure and HLA in healthy donors. PCR amplification relied on 60 Vbeta primers (plus 13 Jbeta primers). Assay used: immunoSEQ multiplex PCR; TCRdb lists only in-frame clones, some missing. The sample holds around 110,000 clones, 80% to 90% seen once. What was sequenced was PBMCs. Source of these receptors: a man aged 50 to 60 in good health and CMV-seronegative.

J is TRBJ1-2 and V is TRBV25-1, with 8 bases aligning to TRBD1. CDR1 and CDR2 from the germline V gene are MGHDK and SYGVNS. With 2 bases clipped from V and 4 bases from J, the junction kept 6 bases outside the gene matches. The CDR3 length is 15 residues. Here the CDR3 reads CASSEPGTGSYGYTF. Written as DNA, the CDR3 is TGTGCCAGCAGTGAACCCGGGACAGGTAGCTATGGCTACACCTTC.

This chain joins TRBV5-1 and TRBJ2-3, with a possible D match to TRBD2 (6 bases). The ends were cut back, 0 bases at V and 4 bases at J, with 18 bases in the middle. The germline gives CDR1 SGHRS, CDR2 YFSETQ. This CDR3 is 17 amino acids long. CDR3 in DNA: TGCGCCAGCAGCTTGGCCGCGGGGAGAGGGTTAGCAGATACGCAGTATTTT. This codes for CASSLAAGRGLADTQYF. Complete variable domain (other parts from reference TRBV5-1 and TRBJ2-3): KAGVTQTPRYLIKTRGQQVTLSCSPISGHRSVSWYQQTPGQGLQFLFEYFSETQRNKGNFPGRFSGRQFSNSRSEMNVSTLELGDSALYLCASSLAAGRGLADTQYFGPGTRLTVL.

Comments on this clone: Other DNA sequences of this sample code for an identical CDR3. This chain uses TRBV5-6 with TRBJ1-1, with D perhaps matching TRBD1 (5 bases). Germline CDR1 reads SGHDT; CDR2 reads YYEEEE. Trimming removed 4 bases from V and 7 bases from J, with 8 bases in between. The CDR3 is made up of 11 amino acids. The CDR3 reads CASSRQLEAFF. The CDR3 DNA reads TGTGCCAGCAGCAGACAGCTTGAAGCTTTCTTT.

This chain joins TRBV6-1 and TRBJ2-7; 8 bases agree with TRBD2. This CDR3 has 15 residues. V lost 6 bases and J lost 4; bases outside the gene matches: 11. Germline CDR1 and CDR2: MNHNS and SASEGT. CDR3 DNA sequence: TGTGCCAGCAGGGGGGGTAGCGGGGTTATGTACGAGCAGTACGTC. It yields the protein CASRGGSGVMYEQYV.

This CDR3 is CASWQRDRGYYEQYF. The CDR3 DNA is TGTGCCAGCTGGCAACGGGACAGGGGATACTACGAGCAGTACTTC. V is TRBV5-6 and J is TRBJ2-7, with 10 bases identical to TRBD1. The CDR3 has 15 amino acids. Germline-derived CDR1 and CDR2 are SGHDT and YYEEEE. Trimming removed 7 bases from V and 3 bases from J; junction bases left unmatched: 10.

This clone has only one observation. The chain couples TRBV2 to TRBJ2-3, with D possibly matching TRBD2 (5 bases). The CDR3 runs 11 residues. In germline, CDR1 is SNHLY, CDR2 FYNNEI. V was cut by 7 bases and J by 13 bases, with 15 bases left in between. The DNA of the CDR3 is TGTGCCAGCACTATTTTATGGGGAGAGTATTTT. It translates to CASTILWGEYF.

This clone was detected a few times. The chain recombines TRBV7-8 with TRBJ2-4; 8 nucleotides line up with TRBD1. The CDR3 has 16 amino acids. With V trimmed by 1 base and J by 2 bases, 4 bases remained unmatched. Germline loops: CDR1 SGHVS, CDR2 FQNEAQ. The CDR3 reads CASSLVGQGTKNIQYF. Written as DNA, the CDR3 is TGTGCCAGCAGCTTAGTCGGACAGGGAACCAAAAACATTCAGTACTTC. Combining the CDR3 with reference TRBV7-8 and TRBJ2-4 gives the whole variable domain GAGVSQSPRYKVAKRGQDVALRCDPISGHVSLFWYQQALGQGPEFLTYFQNEAQLDKSGLPSDRFFAERPEGSVSTLKIQRTQQEDSAVYLCASSLVGQGTKNIQYFGAGTRLSVL.

The rearrangement uses TRBV11-2 and TRBJ2-1, with TRBD1 matching 8 bases. The germline V gene encodes CDR1 SGHAT and CDR2 FQNNGV. V shed 4 bases, J shed 7 bases, and the junction held 6 bases outside the gene matches. The CDR3 covers 14 residues. This CDR3 reads CASSWVRTGNEQFF. The DNA for the CDR3 is TGTGCCAGCAGCTGGGTCCGGACAGGGAATGAGCAGTTCTTC.

The genes are TRBV10-2 and TRBJ2-7, with D tentatively TRBD1 (5 bases). This CDR3 is 16 amino acids long. The V end lost 3 bases, the J end lost 3 bases, and 18 bases lay between the germline ends. Germline V CDR1 and CDR2: WSHSY, SAAADI. CDR3 nucleotides: TGCGCCAGCAGTGAAAGTGGGGCAGGGTCCCTCTACGAGCAGTACGTC. This sequence encodes CASSESGAGSLYEQYV.

V gene TRBV6-1 combines with J gene TRBJ1-3; D gene ambiguous. The CDR3 sequence is 17 residues long. V lost 0 bases, J lost 0 bases, and 12 bases lay in between. The germline gives CDR1 MNHNS, CDR2 SASEGT. The CDR3 spells CASSEALWRLSGNTIYF. CDR3 DNA sequence: TGTGCCAGCAGTGAAGCGCTTTGGAGGCTCTCTGGAAACACCATATATTTT.

The chain couples TRBV2 to TRBJ2-5, with D perhaps matching TRBD2 (6 bases). The CDR3 extends over 13 amino acids. CDR1 is SNHLY and CDR2 is FYNNEI in the germline V gene. Trimming removed 4 bases at V and 4 bases at J, with 10 bases between. CDR3 DNA sequence: TGTGCCAGCAGTGGGTCTAGCGTAGAGACCCAGTACTTC. Amino acids: CASSGSSVETQYF.

V and J are TRBV6-1 and TRBJ1-5; a weak D match, TRBD1 (5 bases). The germline V gene has CDR1 MNHNS and CDR2 SASEGT. V shed 2 bases and J shed 7 bases, with 9 bases lying between them. The CDR3 extends over 13 amino acids. CDR3 in amino acids: CASSEMAGQPQHF. The CDR3 bases are TGTGCCAGCAGTGAAATGGCAGGGCAGCCCCAGCATTTT.

The DNA of the CDR3 is TGCGCCAGCAGCTTCAGGCCAACAGGGGAAGATGGCTACACCTTC. This gives the protein CASSFRPTGEDGYTF. The chain uses TRBV5-1 and TRBJ1-2; TRBD1 matches 7 bases. V trimming: 2 bases; J trimming: 6 bases; junction bases outside the gene matches: 10. Per germline, CDR1 SGHRS and CDR2 YFSETQ. The CDR3 loop spans 15 amino acids. Full variable domain (outside the CDR3, taken from reference TRBV5-1 and TRBJ1-2): KAGVTQTPRYLIKTRGQQVTLSCSPISGHRSVSWYQQTPGQGLQFLFEYFSETQRNKGNFPGRFSGRQFSNSRSEMNVSTLELGDSALYLCASSFRPTGEDGYTFGSGTRLTVV.